This T cell receptor (beta chain) was recorded in a study of identical twins. Study-level findings and limits: The more abundant beta clonotypes in cord blood had fewer insertions, and memory repertoires did not show this. Out-of-frame sharing of TCR alpha in monozygotic twins was underestimated by models.

V was pared by 3 bases and J by 2 bases, with 7 bases between. CDR1 and CDR2 from the germline V gene are MNHEY and SMNVEV (reference sequence). The CDR3 totals 14 residues. Template switching added a universal primer site; cDNA carried unique molecular identifiers. TCRdb fed the 5' RACE reads into MiXCR, producing one record per CDR3 protein. This sample yields about 890,000 distinct CDR3 sequences, of which roughly 12% are seen a single time; roughly 1.5% belongs to the top ten. About this clonotype: What it recognizes is unknown.

This same sample was also taken into another study, of yellow fever vaccine responses in identical twins.

This chain uses TRBV27 with TRBJ2-2; D uncertain. The sequenced sample consisted of PBMCs. The TCR comes from a woman aged 18-29 years in good health. CDR3 sequence (DNA): TGTGCCAGCAGTTTGGTCAAAAACACCGGGGAGCTGTTTTTT. Protein sequence: CASSLVKNTGELFF.